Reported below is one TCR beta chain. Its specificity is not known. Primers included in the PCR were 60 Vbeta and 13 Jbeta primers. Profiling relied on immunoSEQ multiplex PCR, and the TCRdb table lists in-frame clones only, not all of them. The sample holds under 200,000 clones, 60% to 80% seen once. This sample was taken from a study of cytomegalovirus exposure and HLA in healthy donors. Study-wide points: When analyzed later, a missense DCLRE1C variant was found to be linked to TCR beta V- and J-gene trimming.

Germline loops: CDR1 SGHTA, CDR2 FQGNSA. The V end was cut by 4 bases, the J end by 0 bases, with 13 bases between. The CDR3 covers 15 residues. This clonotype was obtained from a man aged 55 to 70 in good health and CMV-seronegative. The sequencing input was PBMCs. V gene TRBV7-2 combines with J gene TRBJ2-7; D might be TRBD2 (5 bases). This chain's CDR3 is CASSSGGLFSYEQYF. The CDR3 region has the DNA TGTGCCAGCAGCTCGGGTGGACTGTTCTCCTACGAGCAGTACTTC. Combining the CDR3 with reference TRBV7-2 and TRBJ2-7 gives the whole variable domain GAGVSQSPSNKVTEKGKDVELRCDPISGHTALYWYRQSLGQGLEFLIYFQGNSAPDKSGLPSDRFSAERTGGSVSTLTIQRTQQEDSAVYLCASSSGGLFSYEQYFGPGTRLTVT.